The next 15 T cell receptor beta chains were all read from a single sample in a study of identical twins. TCRdb itself ran the 5' RACE reads through MiXCR, one entry per CDR3 protein. The sample consists of approximately 680,000 distinct CDR3 sequences, under 8.5% of them appearing once. This same sample was also part of a study on yellow fever vaccine responses in identical twins.

Source material: PBMCs. These receptor sequences come from a woman between 18 and 29 years old in good health.

The rearrangement joins TRBV6-2 or TRBV6-3 to TRBJ2-5, with 8 bases fitting TRBD2. Looked up from germline, CDR1 is MNHEY and CDR2 is SVGEGT. The V segment lost 4 bases and the J segment 2 bases; nucleotides outside the gene matches: 9. The length of the CDR3 is 16 residues. The CDR3 DNA reads as TGTGCCAGCAGTTTCGGGACTAGTCTATGGCAAGAGACCCAGTACTTC. Encoded protein: CASSFGTSLWQETQYF.

This clonotype has just a few counts. The CDR3 nucleotides read TGCGCCAGCAGCCTAGCCGGGACAGACTACGAGCAGTACTTC. Amino acid sequence: CASSLAGTDYEQYF. The chain recombines TRBV4-1 with TRBJ2-7; TRBD1 matches 7 bases. This CDR3 comprises 14 residues. V dropped 4 bases and J dropped 3; count of bases not matched to a gene: 6. CDR1 MGHRA and CDR2 YSYEKL come from the germline V gene.

The V call is TRBV29-1, the J call TRBJ1-2, with D perhaps TRBD1 (5 bases). Germline V gene lookup returns CDR1 SQVTM and CDR2 ANQGSEA. The CDR3 consists of 10 residues. The germline V and J ends were trimmed by 1 base and 8 bases, with 5 bases remaining between them. CDR3 in DNA: TGCAGCGTTGAAGGGGGGGGCTACACCTTC. Translation gives CSVEGGGYTF. The complete variable domain, with remaining parts taken from reference TRBV29-1 and TRBJ1-2, reads SAVISQKPSRDICQRGTSLTIQCQVDSQVTMMFWYRQQPGQSLTLIATANQGSEATYESGFVIDKFPISRPNLTFSTLTVSNMSPEDSSIYLCSVEGGGYTFGSGTRLTVV.

This chain links TRBV28 with TRBJ2-1; D not resolved. The CDR3 consists of 14 residues. CDR1 MDHEN and CDR2 SYDVKM come from the germline V gene. V dropped 5 bases and J dropped 9 bases, with 17 bases sitting between them. As DNA, the CDR3 is TGTGCCAGCAGTCCCCCCCTTCACTTGCCTGAGCAGTTCTTC. Amino acid sequence: CASSPPLHLPEQFF.

This clonotype was observed a handful of times. The V gene is TRBV11-2, the J gene TRBJ1-2; TRBD1 aligns across 8 bases. Germline V CDR1 and CDR2: SGHAT, FQNNGV. The CDR3 has 16 residues. V trimming: 5 bases; J trimming: 4 bases; junction bases outside the gene matches: 12. CDR3 nucleotides: TGTGCCAGCAGCCCGCCGCAGGGGGCACGCCTCTATGGCTACACCTTC. Amino acid sequence: CASSPPQGARLYGYTF.

This clonotype was observed a handful of times. The chain joins TRBV29-1 to TRBJ2-7; D is uncertain. The CDR3 contains 12 residues. The germline V gene has CDR1 SQVTM and CDR2 ANQGSEA. Trimming stripped 1 base from V and 4 bases from J, with 8 bases between. This chain's CDR3 is CSVEGGEYEQYF. The CDR3 DNA sequence: TGCAGCGTTGAAGGCGGCGAATACGAGCAGTACTTC.

V gene TRBV5-1 combines with J gene TRBJ1-2; D gene uncertain. Trimming cost V 0 bases and J 8 bases, with 17 bases left between them. The CDR3 contains 15 residues. Germline CDR1 SGHRS, CDR2 YFSETQ. The CDR3 loop reads CASSLAGQVVLGYTF. As DNA, the CDR3 is TGCGCCAGCAGCTTGGCCGGGCAGGTGGTCTTAGGCTACACCTTC. Drawing the rest from reference TRBV5-1 and TRBJ1-2, the complete variable domain is KAGVTQTPRYLIKTRGQQVTLSCSPISGHRSVSWYQQTPGQGLQFLFEYFSETQRNKGNFPGRFSGRQFSNSRSEMNVSTLELGDSALYLCASSLAGQVVLGYTFGSGTRLTVV.

The chain has TRBV3-1 and TRBJ2-7; D call uncertain. Germline loops: CDR1 LGHDT, CDR2 YNNKEL (reference sequence). This CDR3 is 14 amino acids long. The V and J ends lost 3 bases and 0 bases respectively, with 9 bases between them. Written as DNA, the CDR3 is TGTGCCAGCAGCCATACTTCTAGCTCCTACGAGCAGTACTTC. Its translation is CASSHTSSSYEQYF.

This clonotype was observed many times. This rearrangement joins TRBV14 to TRBJ2-2; D is unclear. CDR1 is SGHDN and CDR2 is FVKESK in the germline V gene. Trimming pared 1 base from V and 4 bases from J, leaving 10 bases between. This CDR3 is built from 15 residues. The CDR3 nucleotides read TGTGCCAGCAGCCAAGTTGGCGCGCCCACCGGGGAGCTGTTTTTT. Its translation is CASSQVGAPTGELFF.

The rearrangement uses TRBV10-3 and TRBJ1-1; 9 bases line up with TRBD1. Unmatched junction bases numbered 4, after V lost 4 bases and J lost 4 bases. The CDR3 totals 14 residues. CDR1 ENHRY and CDR2 SYGVKD come from the germline V gene. The CDR3 nucleotides read TGTGCCATCAGTGGGGACAGGGCGCCCACTGAAGCTTTCTTT. This translates into CAISGDRAPTEAFF.

The table lists this clonotype with a few counts. CDR3 in DNA: TGCAGTGCTAGAGATCTCCAGACAGGACCGCAGTATTTT. This gives the protein CSARDLQTGPQYF. The gene calls are TRBV20-1 and TRBJ2-3; the D gene is possibly TRBD1 (6 bases). Trimming shortened V by 0 bases and J by 10 bases, and 14 bases separated the two germline ends. This CDR3 is 13 amino acids long. CDR1 is DFQATT, CDR2 SNEGSKA, per germline (reference sequence).

Note on this clonotype: An end of the junction does not agree with germline; a read error may underlie this. The chain recombines TRBV20-1 with TRBJ2-3; TRBD1 aligns across 9 bases. This CDR3 comprises 17 residues. Germline V CDR1 and CDR2: DFQATT, SNEGSKA (reference sequence). The CDR3 nucleotides are TGCTGTGCTAGAGAAATCAAAACGGGACAGGGTATGGATACGCAGTATTTT. Residues: CCAREIKTGQGMDTQYF.

This clonotype was found a few times. This chain links TRBV6-1 with TRBJ2-7; weak D call: TRBD2 (7 bases). Germline CDR1 reads MNHNS; CDR2 reads SASEGT. CDR3 length: 14 residues. Trimming cost V 7 bases and J 4 bases, with 17 bases left between them. The CDR3 DNA sequence: TGTGCCAGCACGACGGGGGGCAAAGGATACGAGCAGTACGTC. Translation gives CASTTGGKGYEQYV.

The chain employs TRBV25-1 and TRBJ2-5; 9 bases line up with TRBD1. CDR3 length: 16 residues. The V gene end was trimmed by 8 bases and the J gene end by 4 bases; junction bases not matched to a gene: 14. Germline V gene data show CDR1 as MGHDK and CDR2 as SYGVNS. DNA of the CDR3: TGTGCCAGCCTATTAGGGACAGGGTCCCCAGGAGAGACCCAGTACTTC. Its translation: CASLLGTGSPGETQYF. Based on the CDR3 plus reference TRBV25-1 and TRBJ2-5, the full variable domain is EADIYQTPRYLVIGTGKKITLECSQTMGHDKMYWYQQDPGMELHLIHYSYGVNSTEKGDLSSESTVSRIRTEHFPLTLESARPSHTSQYLCASLLGTGSPGETQYFGPGTRLLVL.

This clonotype was counted only a few times. The chain uses TRBV7-2 and TRBJ2-1; 7 positions agree with TRBD2. The ends lost 0 bases at V and 10 bases at J; junction bases unmatched: 9. CDR3 length equals 15 residues. Germline values: CDR1 SGHTA, CDR2 FQGNSA. For the CDR3, the DNA is TGTGCCAGCAGCTTAGCGGGAGGGCTAGCTGGCGAGCAGTTCTTC. This sequence encodes CASSLAGGLAGEQFF.